This entry features one T cell receptor beta chain sequence. Its antigen is unidentified. The sample originates from a study of OX40 agonist ivuxolimab in advanced cancers. Across the study: The group had a mean age of around 60 years, ranged from roughly 23 to 85, and was around 86% male. The study, taken as a whole, reports: Normalized expansion of T-cell clones was also low for some nonresponders. Averaged across samples, CD8+ T cells carried more expanded clones than CD4+ did. Compared with others, partial responders at 0.1-3.0 mg/kg displayed clonal expansion among the lowest.

Germline assignment: CDR1 SEHNR and CDR2 FQNEAQ (reference sequence). The CDR3 has 14 amino acids. Between the trimmed V and J ends, which lost 3 bases and 8 bases, there was a span of 11 bases. Using immunoSEQ multiplex PCR, the repertoire was profiled, and TCRdb retains in-frame clones only, with some absent. Of under 90,000 clones detected, 80% to 85% appear once; the ten largest clones hold over 2%. Sequencing was performed on CD4+ or CD8+ T cells sorted from blood, taken in a trial of the OX40 agonist ivuxolimab. The clonotype originates from an adult with an advanced solid tumor such as melanoma, head and neck, liver or kidney cancer. The rearrangement links TRBV7-9 to TRBJ1-6; D is ambiguous. Here the CDR3 DNA reads TGTGCCAGCAGCTTCACACCTCAGGATTCACCCCTCCACTTT. The encoded protein is CASSFTPQDSPLHF.